A single sample is the source of the 13 T cell receptor beta chains below, sequenced in a study of T cells in Graves' hyperthyroidism and ophthalmopathy. RNA transcripts yielded amplified TCR beta CDR3 regions. First-round RT-PCR targeting the TCR CDR3 was performed with the HTBI primer set. TCRdb itself ran the multiplex PCR reads through MiXCR, one entry per CDR3 protein. The sample has some 740,000 distinct CDR3 sequences, less than 15% seen once; the top ten hold about 10%. The sequencing input was blood. All receptors come from a woman aged 18-30 years with Graves' hyperthyroidism.

This clonotype was observed a few times. This chain joins TRBV19 and TRBJ1-5; 8 bases are a match to TRBD1. The germline V gene encodes CDR1 LNHDA and CDR2 SQIVND (reference sequence). V trimming: 3 bases; J trimming: 6 bases; junction bases outside the gene matches: 13. The CDR3 length is 17 residues. In nucleotides, the CDR3 is TGTGCCAGTAGTATCCTTTTCGACAGGGGCAATGGTCAGCCCCAGCATTTT. Amino acids: CASSILFDRGNGQPQHF.

The sample holds a few counts of this clonotype. This chain links TRBV28 with TRBJ2-7, with TRBD2 matching over 8 bases. The CDR3 length is 16 residues. Germline-derived CDR1 and CDR2 are MDHEN and SYDVKM. V gave up 6 bases and J gave up 2 bases; unmatched junction bases: 12. The CDR3 loop reads CASSGLASYTAYEQYF. The DNA of the CDR3 is TGTGCCAGCAGCGGACTAGCAAGCTATACCGCCTACGAGCAGTACTTC.

This chain connects TRBV9 to TRBJ2-2; TRBD2 matches at 10 bases. Germline CDR1 reads SGDLS; CDR2 reads YYNGEE. V trimming: 3 bases; J trimming: 7 bases; junction bases outside the gene matches: 6. The CDR3 is made up of 15 amino acids. Here the CDR3 reads CASSGLAGEGGELFF. The CDR3 DNA sequence: TGTGCCAGCAGCGGCCTAGCGGGAGAGGGCGGGGAGCTGTTTTTT.

This clonotype was detected only a few times. This may be a read error, as it is one base from a much larger clone. This sequence joins TRBV20-1 and TRBJ2-3, with TRBD2 matching over 9 bases. CDR1 and CDR2 (germline): DFQATT, SNEGSKA (reference sequence). This CDR3 has 15 amino acids. V shed 2 bases, J shed 3 bases, and the junction held 6 bases outside the gene matches. CDR3 region: CSARPGGLATDTQYF. The CDR3 nucleotides read TGCAGTGCTAGACCTGGAGGACTAGCGACAGATACGCAGTATTTT.

The sample holds a few counts of this clonotype. The chain joins TRBV7-9 to TRBJ2-4; D not resolved. Trimming pared 5 bases from V and 9 bases from J, leaving 14 bases between. Germline V gene lookup returns CDR1 SEHNR and CDR2 FQNEAQ (reference sequence). This CDR3 spans 13 amino acids. For the CDR3, the DNA is TGTGCCAGCAGCCCCCGGAGTTGGAGCATTCAGTACTTC. Amino acids: CASSPRSWSIQYF.

The chain carries TRBV19 and TRBJ2-7, with TRBD1 matching 10 bases. Germline V gene lookup returns CDR1 LNHDA and CDR2 SQIVND (reference sequence). This CDR3 comprises 15 residues. V lost 5 bases and J lost 2; bases outside the gene matches: 6. The CDR3 loop reads CASSPAGQGAYEQYF. The CDR3 DNA is TGTGCCAGTAGTCCAGCAGGACAGGGGGCCTACGAGCAGTACTTC.

The J gene is TRBJ2-2, the V gene TRBV7-8; D call uncertain. Germline CDR1 SGHVS, CDR2 FQNEAQ. Trimming removed 5 bases at V and 4 bases at J, with 20 bases between. The CDR3 sequence is 17 residues long. CDR3 nucleotide sequence: TGTGCCAGCAGCCAAGAGAATAAGGGCAGACCCACCGGGGAGCTGTTTTTT. Protein: CASSQENKGRPTGELFF.

This clonotype came up many times. The chain combines TRBV6-1 with TRBJ1-2; D not resolved. CDR3 length: 14 residues. Trimming took 5 bases from V and 3 from J, leaving 13 bases between them. CDR1 is MNHNS and CDR2 is SASEGT in the germline V gene. CDR3 bases: TGTGCCAGCAGTTATAGCGGGATTTACTATGGCTACACCTTC. This gives the protein CASSYSGIYYGYTF.

This clonotype was counted between two and nine times. The CDR3 sequence is CASSVVAYSNEQFF. CDR3 sequence (DNA): TGTGCCAGCAGCGTAGTGGCCTACTCTAATGAGCAGTTCTTC. The chain is built from TRBV9 and TRBJ2-1; D not certain. Per germline, CDR1 SGDLS and CDR2 YYNGEE. V was trimmed by 0 bases and J by 7 bases, leaving 11 bases between them. The CDR3 covers 14 residues.

This clonotype was counted between two and nine times. The CDR3 reads CASSYDRHQPQHF. CDR3 DNA: TGTGCCAGCAGTTATGACAGGCATCAGCCCCAGCATTTT. This chain joins TRBV7-9 and TRBJ1-5, with a weak D call TRBD1 (6 bases). The CDR3 loop spans 13 amino acids. CDR1 and CDR2 (germline): SEHNR, FQNEAQ (reference sequence). The V end was cut by 6 bases, the J end by 5 bases, with 11 bases between.

The CDR3 coding sequence is TGCGCCAGCAGCCAGGCTAGCGGGAGAACGGGCCCCTACGAGCAGTACTTC. It specifies CASSQASGRTGPYEQYF. The chain combines TRBV4-1 with TRBJ2-7; 10 bases match TRBD2. Trimming at V came to 3 bases and at J to 2 bases, leaving 10 bases not matched to a gene. This CDR3 has 17 amino acids. Germline V gene sequence: CDR1 MGHRA, CDR2 YSYEKL.

The chain has TRBV10-3 and TRBJ2-6; the D call may be TRBD1 or TRBD2 (7 bases each). From germline, CDR1 is ENHRY and CDR2 SYGVKD. The ends were cut back, 3 bases at V and 2 bases at J, with 23 bases in the middle. CDR3 length: 20 amino acids. CDR3 DNA sequence: TGTGCCATCAGTGACTCGGCCGGCTTCAGGGGGGGCGCTGGGGCCAACGTCCTGACTTTC. The encoded protein is CAISDSAGFRGGAGANVLTF.

The chain is built from TRBV10-3 and TRBJ1-2; D perhaps matches TRBD1 (5 bases). Trimming left V 8 bases short and J 1 base short, with 29 bases between. Germline CDR1 ENHRY, CDR2 SYGVKD. This CDR3 has 19 residues. The CDR3 nucleotides are TGTGCCATCCGCGGGGGTCAGGACTTATCACTTACCTATAACTATGGCTACACCTTC. It translates to CAIRGGQDLSLTYNYGYTF.